Given below is one T cell receptor (beta chain) in context. Its antigen remains unidentified. Germline V gives CDR1 PRHDT, CDR2 FYEKMQ (reference sequence). Trimming shortened V by 7 bases and J by 0 bases, and 9 bases separated the two germline ends. The CDR3 contains 13 residues. Produced via immunoSEQ multiplex PCR; TCRdb's table is partial and in-frame only. The table records around 220,000 clones, over 70% of them present only once. The data derive from a study of cytomegalovirus exposure and HLA in healthy donors. Whole-study results and caveats: Most TCR sequences were rare, but some public TCRs occurred in many donors. Researchers catalogued some 160 TCR beta chains as cytomegalovirus-associated. Cytomegalovirus status was reportedly diagnosed by the classifier with high sensitivity and specificity.

The chain couples TRBV13 to TRBJ1-1; D is unresolved. This receptor was identified in a woman in her twenties or thirties in good health and CMV-seropositive. Sequencing input: PBMCs. Written as DNA, the CDR3 is TGTGCCAGCACTTCGGACCTGAACACTGAAGCTTTCTTT. Amino acid sequence: CASTSDLNTEAFF. Complete variable domain (other parts from reference TRBV13 and TRBJ1-1): AAGVIQSPRHLIKEKRETATLKCYPIPRHDTVYWYQQGPGQDPQFLISFYEKMQSDKGSIPDRFSAQQFSDYHSELNMSSLELGDSALYFCASTSDLNTEAFFGQGTRLTVV.